These 32 T cell receptor beta chains were all obtained from the same sample, sequenced in a study of blood T cell repertoires in COVID-19. Sequencing used immunoSEQ multiplex PCR; TCRdb keeps in-frame clones, though not all of them. The sample lists about 280,000 clones, roughly 86% seen once, with around 2.1% in the top ten. Sequenced material: peripheral blood. These receptors were collected from a woman aged 25 to 45 who had recovered from COVID-19.

The rearrangement uses TRBV6-5 and TRBJ2-2; D unclear. Trimming pared 7 bases from V and 1 base from J, leaving 10 bases between. Germline assignment: CDR1 MNHEY and CDR2 SVGAGI. The CDR3 is made up of 14 amino acids. The DNA for the CDR3 is TGTGCCAGCAATCCCCCCAAGAACACCGGGGAGCTGTTTTTT. Translating it yields CASNPPKNTGELFF.

The rearrangement joins TRBV4-1 to TRBJ2-5; D not resolved. CDR3 size: 15 residues. V lost 1 base and J lost 0, with 9 bases in between. Germline CDR1 and CDR2: MGHRA and YSYEKL. The CDR3 nucleotides read TGCGCCAGCAGCCAAGGTTCCCAGTACCAAGAGACCCAGTACTTC. This translates into CASSQGSQYQETQYF.

The chain is built from TRBV28 and TRBJ2-5; D gene unclear. The CDR3 spans 14 residues. Germline CDR1 MDHEN, CDR2 SYDVKM. V was trimmed by 7 bases and J by 2 bases, leaving 14 bases between them. CDR3 amino acids: CASIRDLLQETQYF. The CDR3 nucleotides read TGTGCCAGCATTAGAGATCTCCTTCAAGAGACCCAGTACTTC.

The chain carries TRBV6-5 and TRBJ2-1, with D perhaps matching TRBD2 (6 bases). V was pared by 2 bases and J by 7 bases, with 9 bases between. The CDR3 length is 13 residues. Germline CDR1 and CDR2: MNHEY and SVGAGI. CDR3 DNA: TGTGCCAGCAGTTACGGGAGGAATAATGAGCAGTTCTTC. Its translation is CASSYGRNNEQFF.

The chain is built from TRBV21-1 and TRBJ1-4; no check of the table's D call, TRBD1, against the DNA was made. TRBV21-1 is a documented pseudogene. This CDR3 is built from 12 residues. This CDR3 reads CASSIHYRVLFF. The CDR3 nucleotides are TGTGCCAGCAGCATACACTACAGGGTACTGTTTTTT.

This clone was recorded only once. The chain is built from TRBV3-1 (or the pseudogene TRBV3-2) and TRBJ2-1, with D maybe TRBD2 (6 bases). Trimming removed 4 bases from V and 5 bases from J, with 21 bases in between. Germline loops: CDR1 LGHDT, CDR2 YNNKEL (reference sequence). The CDR3 is 17 amino acids. CDR3 amino acids: CASSPRFSGLVHNEQFF. The CDR3 region has the DNA TGTGCCAGCAGCCCCCGGTTTAGCGGCCTTGTCCACAATGAGCAGTTCTTC.

The genes are TRBV18 and TRBJ2-7; D gene uncertain. CDR3 length equals 14 residues. Germline V CDR1 and CDR2: KGHSH, LQKENI. V lost 0 bases to trimming and J lost 2 bases, with 8 bases between them. This CDR3 is CASSPPVSPYEQYF. As DNA, the CDR3 is TGTGCCAGCTCACCACCAGTCAGTCCCTACGAGCAGTACTTC.

The chain is built from TRBV6-6 and TRBJ1-5; no reliable D call. The ends were cut back, 5 bases at V and 0 bases at J, with 11 bases in the middle. CDR1 is MNHNY, CDR2 SVGAGI, per germline (reference sequence). The CDR3 loop spans 15 amino acids. The CDR3 loop reads CASSPRGSSNQPQHF. CDR3 nucleotides: TGTGCCAGCAGTCCCCGCGGGAGTAGCAATCAGCCCCAGCATTTT.

The chain couples TRBV4-1 to TRBJ2-7; 7 bases agree with TRBD1. Trimming cost V 4 bases and J 2 bases; bases outside gene matches: 8. This CDR3 region has 15 residues. Per germline, CDR1 MGHRA and CDR2 YSYEKL. CDR3 amino acids: CASSRGDSETYEQYF. In DNA, the CDR3 is TGCGCCAGCAGCCGAGGGGACAGTGAGACCTACGAGCAGTACTTC.

The V call is TRBV5-8, the J call TRBJ2-7; 10 nucleotides align to TRBD1. Germline V gene data show CDR1 as SGHTS and CDR2 as YDEGEE. The J segment lost 0 bases and the V segment lost 4 bases, leaving 10 bases of the junction unmatched. The CDR3 has 17 amino acids. In nucleotides, the CDR3 is TGTGCCAGCAGCCCTCGAGACAGGGGGCAGAGCTCCTACGAGCAGTACTTC. This sequence encodes CASSPRDRGQSSYEQYF.

This clone was picked up one time. The chain combines TRBV3-1 (or the pseudogene TRBV3-2) with TRBJ2-5; 12 nucleotides agree with TRBD2. Germline V CDR1 and CDR2: LGHDT, YNNKEL (reference sequence). The CDR3 is made up of 16 amino acids. V was pared by 1 base and J by 2 bases, with 2 bases of the junction left unmatched. CDR3 amino acids: CASSQGTSGDQETQYF. As DNA, the CDR3 is TGTGCCAGCAGCCAAGGGACTAGCGGGGATCAAGAGACCCAGTACTTC.

This chain joins TRBV19 and TRBJ1-4; a possible D gene is TRBD1 (5 bases). Trimming removed 7 bases at V and 8 bases at J, with 20 bases between. CDR3 length equals 15 residues. Germline assignment: CDR1 LNHDA and CDR2 SQIVND (reference sequence). The DNA of the CDR3 is TGTGCCAGTACCCCCGCTGGTCGGGGGAGAGAAAAACTGTTTTTT. This translates into CASTPAGRGREKLFF.

CDR3 region: CAWSSVGLLNGYTF. The CDR3 DNA sequence: TGTGCCTGGAGTTCAGTGGGACTCTTGAATGGCTACACCTTC. This chain connects TRBV30 to TRBJ1-2; D possibly corresponds to TRBD1 (5 bases). Trimming removed 2 bases at V and 6 bases at J, with 16 bases between. The CDR3 is 14 residues long. Germline CDR1 reads GTSNPN; CDR2 reads SVGIG (reference sequence).

The chain couples TRBV25-1 to TRBJ2-7; D is perhaps TRBD1 (5 bases). The V gene lost 6 bases and the J gene lost 4 bases, with 16 bases spanning the gap. From germline, CDR1 is MGHDK and CDR2 SYGVNS. The CDR3 runs 14 residues. DNA for the CDR3: TGTGCCAGCAGCCCCCGGCAGGGAACGTACGAGCAGTACTTC. It codes for CASSPRQGTYEQYF.

The J gene is TRBJ1-1, the V gene TRBV10-3, with 7 positions matching TRBD1. CDR1 is ENHRY and CDR2 is SYGVKD in the germline V gene. The CDR3 spans 13 residues. V was pared by 3 bases and J by 10 bases, with 8 bases of the junction left unmatched. Here the CDR3 DNA reads TGTGCCATCAGTGACCCAGGGGGATTTGGAGCTTTCTTT. It yields the protein CAISDPGGFGAFF.

V gene TRBV7-9 combines with J gene TRBJ2-7; 15 bases fit TRBD2. CDR1 is SEHNR and CDR2 is FQNEAQ in the germline V gene (reference sequence). V dropped 5 bases and J dropped 2; count of bases not matched to a gene: 13. The CDR3 contains 19 residues. CDR3 DNA: TGTGCCAGCAGCCCTCGTTTCGGGACTAGCGGGGGGTCTACCTACGAGCAGTACTTC. Translation gives CASSPRFGTSGGSTYEQYF.

The chain carries TRBV5-6 and TRBJ2-4; D may be TRBD1 (5 bases). Trimming left V 3 bases short and J 2 bases short, with 12 bases between. Germline V gene lookup returns CDR1 SGHDT and CDR2 YYEEEE. This CDR3 spans 15 amino acids. The CDR3 is CASSWVRGSKNIQYF. CDR3 nucleotides: TGTGCCAGCAGCTGGGTTAGGGGATCCAAAAACATTCAGTACTTC.

CDR3 amino acids: CASSPKDYISYNEQFF. The CDR3 nucleotides are TGCGCCAGCAGTCCCAAGGACTACATCTCCTACAATGAGCAGTTCTTC. This sequence joins TRBV23-1 and TRBJ2-1; weak D call: TRBD2 (6 bases). TRBV23-1 is an ORF, and what it does is uncertain. V was clipped by 4 bases and J by 0 bases, with 13 bases between them. The CDR3 consists of 16 residues.

J is TRBJ1-1 and V is TRBV6-5; D perhaps matches TRBD1 (5 bases). The V end was cut by 2 bases, the J end by 8 bases, with 18 bases between. CDR1 is MNHEY and CDR2 is SVGAGI in the germline V gene. The CDR3 is 15 residues long. DNA for the CDR3: TGTGCCAGCAGTTACGCCCGACAGCGCCGTTTAGAAGCTTTCTTT. This gives the protein CASSYARQRRLEAFF.

The chain joins TRBV14 to TRBJ1-3; tentative D call: TRBD1 (6 bases). V was clipped by 0 bases and J by 3 bases, with 12 bases between them. The germline gives CDR1 SGHDN, CDR2 FVKESK. The CDR3 totals 16 residues. The chain's CDR3 is CASSQDNRVGGNTIYF. In DNA, the CDR3 is TGTGCCAGCAGCCAAGATAACAGGGTCGGTGGAAACACCATATATTTT.

The chain uses TRBV3-1 (or the pseudogene TRBV3-2) and TRBJ2-1; TRBD2 is a possible D gene (6 bases). The V gene's germline CDR1 is LGHDT and CDR2 YNNKEL (reference sequence). Deletions cut 4 bases from V and 2 bases from J, with 18 bases between. The CDR3 runs to 17 residues. CDR3: CASSPTPSGAPYNEQFF. The DNA for the CDR3 is TGTGCCAGCAGCCCTACCCCCTCGGGAGCCCCCTACAATGAGCAGTTCTTC.

This sequence joins TRBV4-3 and TRBJ2-7, with 7 bases aligning to TRBD1. V dropped 4 bases and J dropped 3; count of bases not matched to a gene: 9. CDR1 LGHNA and CDR2 YSLEER come from the germline V gene. The CDR3 spans 15 residues. CDR3 protein: CASSLMTGSNYEQYF. CDR3 nucleotide sequence: TGCGCCAGCAGCCTCATGACAGGGTCCAACTACGAGCAGTACTTC.

The genes are TRBV9 and TRBJ1-4; D gene unclear. CDR3 length: 15 amino acids. CDR1 is SGDLS, CDR2 YYNGEE, per germline. V was trimmed by 4 bases and J by 5 bases, leaving 15 bases between them. CDR3 DNA: TGTGCCAGCAGCATCGGAGTTAAGGCGAATGAAAAACTGTTTTTT. Amino acids: CASSIGVKANEKLFF.

The chain joins TRBV6-5 to TRBJ2-7; D perhaps matches TRBD1 (5 bases). V lost 7 bases to trimming and J lost 0 bases, with 10 bases between them. CDR3 size: 13 residues. The germline V gene encodes CDR1 MNHEY and CDR2 SVGAGI. CDR3 nucleotides: TGTGCCAGCAAAGCAGGGCCCTCCTACGAGCAGTACTTC. Amino acid sequence: CASKAGPSYEQYF.

This clone was found a few times. The V gene is TRBV13, the J gene TRBJ2-7; 10 bases fit TRBD2. V was clipped by 0 bases and J by 2 bases; unmatched bases: 7. The CDR3 consists of 17 residues. Germline CDR1 PRHDT, CDR2 FYEKMQ (reference sequence). The CDR3 is CASSLGGGLAVPYEQYF. Here the CDR3 DNA reads TGTGCCAGCAGCTTAGGTGGAGGACTAGCGGTTCCCTACGAGCAGTACTTC. Based on the CDR3 plus reference TRBV13 and TRBJ2-7, the full variable domain is AAGVIQSPRHLIKEKRETATLKCYPIPRHDTVYWYQQGPGQDPQFLISFYEKMQSDKGSIPDRFSAQQFSDYHSELNMSSLELGDSALYFCASSLGGGLAVPYEQYFGPGTRLTVT.

The rearrangement links TRBV4-1 to TRBJ1-1; 7 positions agree with TRBD1. J gave up 5 bases and V 0 bases, and 15 bases lay outside the gene matches. The CDR3 is made up of 18 amino acids. Germline loops: CDR1 MGHRA, CDR2 YSYEKL. CDR3 in amino acids: CASSQDHGSRGWQTEAFF. CDR3 bases: TGCGCCAGCAGCCAAGATCACGGGAGCAGGGGGTGGCAAACTGAAGCTTTCTTT.

The V and J genes are TRBV5-5 and TRBJ1-6; tentatively, D is TRBD1 (5 bases). CDR3 length equals 15 residues. Germline CDR1 SGHKS, CDR2 YYEKEE (reference sequence). V lost 4 bases, J lost 9 bases, and 17 bases lay in between. Here the CDR3 reads CASSVSGGYGSPLHF. The CDR3 DNA reads as TGTGCCAGCAGCGTATCGGGGGGGTACGGTTCACCCCTCCACTTT. Looking up the rest from reference TRBV5-5 and TRBJ1-6 gives the full variable domain: DAGVTQSPTHLIKTRGQQVTLRCSPISGHKSVSWYQQVLGQGPQFIFQYYEKEERGRGNFPDRFSARQFPNYSSELNVNALLLGDSALYLCASSVSGGYGSPLHFGNGTRLTVT.

The gene calls are TRBV27 and TRBJ2-7; D may be TRBD1 (6 bases). CDR3 length: 16 residues. V shed 3 bases and J shed 1 base, with 16 bases lying between them. Germline CDR1 reads MNHEY; CDR2 reads SMNVEV (reference sequence). The CDR3 DNA follows: TGTGCCAGCAGTTTCTACGGGACAAAAGGGTCCTACGAGCAGTACTTC. Protein sequence: CASSFYGTKGSYEQYF.

This clone was found once. CDR3 in amino acids: CASSILAGGYEQYF. The CDR3 DNA reads as TGTGCCAGCAGTATCCTAGCGGGGGGCTACGAGCAGTACTTC. The V call is TRBV2, the J call TRBJ2-7; TRBD2 matches 11 bases. The J segment lost 3 bases and the V segment lost 5 bases, leaving 3 bases of the junction unmatched. The germline CDR1 and CDR2 sequences are SNHLY and FYNNEI. This CDR3 comprises 14 residues.

Comment on this clone: Because the CDR3's place on the DNA is in doubt, the DNA is left out and the CDR3 is given as listed by TCRdb. The chain carries TRBV9 and TRBJ1-1; the table names TRBD1, a call not compared with the DNA. The CDR3 spans 9 amino acids, including both terminal residues. Germline V lookup: CDR1 SGDLS, CDR2 YYNGEE. The chain's CDR3 is CASGSKLSF.

The rearrangement uses TRBV4-1 and TRBJ2-7; 10 bases fit TRBD1. V lost 4 bases and J lost 5; bases outside the gene matches: 5. The CDR3 covers 14 residues. Per germline, CDR1 MGHRA and CDR2 YSYEKL. The CDR3 region has the DNA TGCGCCAGCAGCCCGGGACAGGGGTTCAACGAGCAGTACTTC. Its protein is CASSPGQGFNEQYF.

The chain uses TRBV4-3 and TRBJ2-3; TRBD1 might be the D (5 bases). CDR3 length: 14 amino acids. Trimming stripped 0 bases from V and 4 bases from J, with 8 bases between. CDR1 and CDR2 from the germline V gene are LGHNA and YSLEER. CDR3 amino acids: CASSQEDSSDTQYF. The CDR3, as DNA: TGCGCCAGCAGCCAAGAAGACAGTTCAGATACGCAGTATTTT.